This is a list of T cell receptor beta chains from one sample in a study of blood T cell repertoires in COVID-19. Data came from immunoSEQ multiplex PCR; TCRdb stores just in-frame clones and leaves some out. The table has 250,000 to 350,000 clones, about 89% seen once. Sequencing used peripheral blood. All receptors come from a woman between 35 and 50 years old who had recovered from COVID-19. CDR3s include the opening cysteine and the closing phenylalanine or tryptophan. The order of the fields is D gene, J gene, V gene, clone size, CDR3 DNA, CDR3 protein. D genes are given only for firm matches. Rows give clone size only sometimes, using once, few, many, or a class for an expanded clone.

TRBD2 TRBJ2-1 TRBV9 - TGTGCCAGCAGCGGGAGCGGCCAAGCCGGGGGGGGAGCCTACAATGAGCAGTTCTTC CASSGSGQAGGGAYNEQFF
- TRBJ1-1 TRBV12-3/TRBV12-4 - TGTGCCAGCAGGCTGACAGGCACTGAAGCTTTCTTT CASRLTGTEAFF
- TRBJ1-2 TRBV3-1/TRBV3-2 - TGTGCCAGCAGCCAGAACACAGGGAAGTCGGGCTACACCTTC CASSQNTGKSGYTF
- TRBJ2-2 TRBV7-8 - TGTGCCAGCGGTGGACAGAGCACCGGGGAGCTGTTTTTT CASGGQSTGELFF
TRBD1 TRBJ2-1 TRBV7-3 few TGTGCCAGCAGCTTAACGGGGACAGACTACAATGAGCAGTTCTTC CASSLTGTDYNEQFF
TRBD1 TRBJ1-2 TRBV30 - TGTGCCTGGGCGACAGGGGCGGGCTACACCTTC CAWATGAGYTF
TRBD2 TRBJ2-7 TRBV27 - TGTGCCAGCACCGTCAGGGCGGGAGGGACGGCCTACGAGCAGTACTTC CASTVRAGGTAYEQYF
- TRBJ2-1 TRBV9 - TGTGCCAGCGCGAGGGTGGATGAGCAGTTCTTC CASARVDEQFF
TRBD1 TRBJ1-1 TRBV2 - TGTGCCAGCAGTGTTCAGGGGGAAGACACTGAAGCTTTCTTT CASSVQGEDTEAFF
TRBD2 TRBJ2-1 TRBV5-1 - TGCGCCAGCAGCCCTGGGACTAGCGGCAACAATGAGCAGTTCTTC CASSPGTSGNNEQFF
TRBD2 TRBJ2-1 TRBV19 - TGTGCCAGTAATCCCGCTGGCGGGAGGGTCTACAATGAGCAGTTCTTC CASNPAGGRVYNEQFF
- TRBJ2-3 TRBV27 - TGTGCCAGCGGGAGCGGTTCTAACACAGATACGCAGTATTTT CASGSGSNTDTQYF
TRBD1 TRBJ2-7 TRBV6-5 - TGTGCCAGCAGCACCGGGACAGGGGTCTCCTACGAGCAGTACTTC CASSTGTGVSYEQYF
TRBD2 TRBJ2-1 TRBV5-4 - TGTGCCAGCAGCTCACTGACTAGCGGGTACAATGAGCAGTTCTTC CASSSLTSGYNEQFF
- TRBJ2-1 TRBV19 - TGTGCCAGTATGAACGGACTGCTCAATGAGCAGTTCTTC CASMNGLLNEQFF
- TRBJ2-3 TRBV14 once TGTGCCAGCAGCCAGGGGCTCACAGATACGCAGTATTTT CASSQGLTDTQYF
- TRBJ2-2 TRBV30 - TGTGCCTGGACCTTGGGGACACCCACCGGGGAGCTGTTTTTT CAWTLGTPTGELFF
- TRBJ1-1 TRBV18 - TGTGCCAGCTCACCACCGCGGGGGGCGGGCACTGAAGCTTTCTTT CASSPPRGAGTEAFF
- TRBJ1-1 TRBV18 - TGTGCCAGCTCACCCGCGGGGTTTGGCACTGAAGCTTTCTTT CASSPAGFGTEAFF
- TRBJ2-7 TRBV14 - TGTGCCAGCAGCCGGTCCCCTAGGCCGGGAGTCTACGAGCAGTACTTC CASSRSPRPGVYEQYF
- TRBJ2-6 TRBV18 - TGTGCCAGCTCACCGACCGAAACAGGGACGCACGGGGCCAACGTCCTGACTTTC CASSPTETGTHGANVLTF
- TRBJ1-2 TRBV5-1 - TGCGCCAGCAGCGACAGCGGGGGGCCCGGGCAGGGCTACACCTTC CASSDSGGPGQGYTF
- TRBJ1-6 TRBV6-5 - TGTGCCAGCAGAAGGACAGCCGTCAATTCACCCCTCCACTTT CASRRTAVNSPLHF
- TRBJ2-7 TRBV24-1 - TGTGCCACCAGTGATCCAGTCTCCTACGAGCAGTACTTC CATSDPVSYEQYF
TRBD1 TRBJ1-2 TRBV5-1 - TGCGCCAGCAGCTCGATGGACAGGGGCTATGGCTACACCTTC CASSSMDRGYGYTF
TRBD2 TRBJ2-7 TRBV29-1 - TGCAGCGTTCGACTAGCGGGAGGGCCAGGCCGGTACTTC CSVRLAGGPGRYF
- TRBJ2-3 TRBV30 once TGTGCCTGGAGTGTACTGTTAGATACGCAGTATTTT CAWSVLLDTQYF
- TRBJ2-7 TRBV3-1/TRBV3-2 - TGTGCCAGCAGCCAAATAACCTACGAGCAGTACTTC CASSQITYEQYF
TRBD2 TRBJ2-3 TRBV10-1 - TGCGCCAGCAGTGAGTCCCTCCTAGCGGGAGCCCGCACAGATACGCAGTATTTT CASSESLLAGARTDTQYF
TRBD2 TRBJ2-1 TRBV3-1/TRBV3-2 - TGTGCCAGCAGCCCTAGCGGCCTCTCCTACAATGAGCAGTTCTTC CASSPSGLSYNEQFF
TRBD1 TRBJ2-3 TRBV30 - TGTGCCTGGAGTCAGGGACAGGGCTCAGATACGCAGTATTTT CAWSQGQGSDTQYF